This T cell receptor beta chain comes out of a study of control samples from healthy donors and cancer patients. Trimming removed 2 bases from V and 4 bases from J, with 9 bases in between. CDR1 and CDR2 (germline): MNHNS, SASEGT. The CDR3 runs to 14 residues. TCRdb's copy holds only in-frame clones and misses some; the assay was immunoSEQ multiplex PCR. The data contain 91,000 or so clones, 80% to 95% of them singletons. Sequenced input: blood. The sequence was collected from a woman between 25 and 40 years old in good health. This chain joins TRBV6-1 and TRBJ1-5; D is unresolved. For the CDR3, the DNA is TGTGCCAGCAGTGAACGACTGAGTAATCAGCCCCAGCATTTT. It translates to CASSERLSNQPQHF.